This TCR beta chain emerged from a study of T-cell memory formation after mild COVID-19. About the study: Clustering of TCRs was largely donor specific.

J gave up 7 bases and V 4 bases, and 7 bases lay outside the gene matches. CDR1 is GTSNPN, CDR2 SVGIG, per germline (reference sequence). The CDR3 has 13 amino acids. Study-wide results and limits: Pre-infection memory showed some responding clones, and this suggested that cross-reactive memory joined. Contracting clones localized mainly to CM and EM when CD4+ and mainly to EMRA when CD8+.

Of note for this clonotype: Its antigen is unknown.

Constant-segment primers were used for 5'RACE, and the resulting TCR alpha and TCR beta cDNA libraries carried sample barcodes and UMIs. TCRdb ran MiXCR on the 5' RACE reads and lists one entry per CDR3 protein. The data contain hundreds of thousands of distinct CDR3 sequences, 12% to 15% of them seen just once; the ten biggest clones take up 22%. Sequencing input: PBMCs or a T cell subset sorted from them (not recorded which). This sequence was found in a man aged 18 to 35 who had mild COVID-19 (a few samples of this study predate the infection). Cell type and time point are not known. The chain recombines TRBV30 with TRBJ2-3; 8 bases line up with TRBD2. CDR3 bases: TGTGCCTGGACCACCCGGGGGGGTAATACGCAGTATTTT. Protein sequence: CAWTTRGGNTQYF.